The 27 T cell receptor beta chains below were found in one sample sequenced in a study of blood T cells in healthy people across ages. Combining a sample-barcoded 5' primer with a J-beta primer mix, a second PCR ran for roughly 7 to 12 cycles. TCRdb reprocessed the 5' RACE reads via MiXCR and lists one record per CDR3 protein. The sample records roughly 700,000 distinct CDR3 sequences, 49% being singletons. Material for sequencing was blood. These receptor sequences come from a woman in her sixties in good health.

CDR3 sequence reads: CSVPRGAAQETQYF. Written as DNA, the CDR3 is TGCAGCGTCCCACGGGGGGCGGCCCAAGAGACCCAGTACTTC. V and J are TRBV29-1 and TRBJ2-5; D is perhaps TRBD2 (7 bases). Germline CDR1 is SQVTM and CDR2 is ANQGSEA. This CDR3 is built from 14 residues. V was trimmed by 6 bases and J by 1 base, leaving 15 bases between them. Full variable domain (remainder filled in from reference TRBV29-1 and TRBJ2-5): SAVISQKPSRDICQRGTSLTIQCQVDSQVTMMFWYRQQPGQSLTLIATANQGSEATYESGFVIDKFPISRPNLTFSTLTVSNMSPEDSSIYLCSVPRGAAQETQYFGPGTRLLVL.

J is TRBJ2-1 and V is TRBV12-3 or TRBV12-4; 7 positions agree with TRBD2. This CDR3 spans 13 amino acids. V trimming: 5 bases; J trimming: 6 bases; junction bases outside the gene matches: 4. In DNA, the CDR3 is TGTGCCAGCAGTCTCGGACTAGTCAATGAGCAGTTCTTC. Its protein is CASSLGLVNEQFF.

The V and J genes are TRBV29-1 and TRBJ2-5; 12 bases map to TRBD2. The junction had 5 bases not matched to a gene; V was cut back by 1 base and J by 5 bases. The length of the CDR3 is 15 residues. Germline V CDR1 and CDR2: SQVTM, ANQGSEA. The CDR3 region has the DNA TGCAGCGTTGAAGGGTCTAGCGGGAGGGCGGAGACCCAGTACTTC. It yields the protein CSVEGSSGRAETQYF.

This chain links TRBV7-6 with TRBJ2-7; TRBD1 aligns across 8 bases. Germline V gene lookup returns CDR1 SGHVS and CDR2 FNYEAQ. The CDR3 contains 13 residues. With 2 bases clipped from V and 7 bases from J, the junction kept 4 bases outside the gene matches. The CDR3 nucleotides read TGTGCCAGCAGCTTATTTAGGGACAGGGAGCAGTACTTC. Translated, it gives CASSLFRDREQYF.

There are a few counts of this clonotype. The genes are TRBV5-1 and TRBJ2-5, with 7 bases matching TRBD1. Trimming took 4 bases from V and 3 from J; bases not matched to a gene: 6. Germline V gives CDR1 SGHRS, CDR2 YFSETQ. The CDR3 loop spans 14 amino acids. The CDR3 sequence: CASSPGQVEETQYF. The CDR3 coding sequence is TGCGCCAGCAGCCCTGGACAGGTTGAAGAGACCCAGTACTTC.

At least ten counts were recorded for this clonotype. The V call is TRBV28, the J call TRBJ2-6; 11 positions agree with TRBD2. The CDR3 totals 16 residues. Germline V CDR1 and CDR2: MDHEN, SYDVKM. J was trimmed by 15 bases and V by 6 bases; bases with no gene match: 16. CDR3 DNA sequence: TGTGCCAGCAGCCGAAAGACTAGCGGGACCCGGAGTGGCCTGACTTTC. The encoded protein is CASSRKTSGTRSGLTF.

This chain links TRBV3-1 with TRBJ1-2; 7 nucleotides match TRBD1. With V trimmed by 3 bases and J by 8 bases, 3 bases remained unmatched. CDR1 and CDR2 from the germline V gene are LGHDT and YNNKEL (reference sequence). The CDR3 is made up of 12 amino acids. In DNA form, the CDR3 reads TGTGCCAGCAGCCACACAGGGGCCGGCTACACCTTC. Translation: CASSHTGAGYTF.

This sequence joins TRBV4-3 and TRBJ2-3; 11 bases align to TRBD2. Germline V gives CDR1 LGHNA, CDR2 YSLEER. The junction had 6 bases not matched to a gene; V was cut back by 6 bases and J by 4 bases. This CDR3 is built from 15 residues. CDR3 protein: CASRVSGRDADTQYF. The CDR3 DNA reads TGCGCCAGCAGAGTTAGCGGGAGGGACGCAGATACGCAGTATTTT.

The count of this clonotype is one. The chain employs TRBV20-1 and TRBJ2-3, with TRBD2 matching over 12 bases. The germline CDR1 and CDR2 sequences are DFQATT and SNEGSKA (reference sequence). J gave up 6 bases and V 0 bases, and 10 bases lay outside the gene matches. CDR3 length equals 17 residues. The CDR3 here is CSARDWGLAGRGDTQYF. Here the CDR3 DNA reads TGCAGTGCTAGAGATTGGGGACTAGCGGGCCGAGGGGATACGCAGTATTTT.

This clonotype was seen a handful of times. V and J are TRBV29-1 and TRBJ2-1; the match to TRBD2 covers 14 bases. Germline CDR1 SQVTM, CDR2 ANQGSEA. J gave up 7 bases and V 7 bases, and 6 bases lay outside the gene matches. The CDR3 extends over 14 amino acids. This CDR3 reads CSGKTSGRANEQFF. The CDR3 DNA reads TGCAGCGGGAAGACTAGCGGGAGGGCTAATGAGCAGTTCTTC.

The chain uses TRBV29-1 and TRBJ2-1, with TRBD2 matching 9 bases. The CDR3 is made up of 14 amino acids. J lost 6 bases, V lost 2 bases, and 5 bases had no gene match. Per the germline V gene, CDR1 is SQVTM and CDR2 is ANQGSEA. The CDR3 reads CSVERVAGANEQFF. CDR3 nucleotide sequence: TGCAGCGTTGAAAGGGTAGCGGGAGCCAATGAGCAGTTCTTC.

Comments on this clonotype: At one end, the junction sequence differs from germline, possibly due to a read error. This chain connects TRBV20-1 to TRBJ2-1; 7 bases agree with TRBD2. The CDR3 totals 14 residues. CDR1 is DFQATT, CDR2 SNEGSKA, per germline (reference sequence). CDR3 region: CGASRDYLSDEQFF. DNA of the CDR3: TGCGGTGCTAGCCGGGACTATTTAAGCGATGAGCAGTTCTTC.

This clonotype has just a few counts. J is TRBJ2-5 and V is TRBV3-1; 9 bases match TRBD2. The CDR3 covers 16 residues. V lost 1 base to trimming and J lost 11 bases; unmatched junction nucleotides: 14. Germline CDR1 and CDR2: LGHDT and YNNKEL (reference sequence). The CDR3 region has the DNA TGTGCCAGCAGCCAAGCCCCGGCAGCGGGAGGACGTGAGCAGTACTTC. It translates to CASSQAPAAGGREQYF.

The chain has TRBV6-2 or TRBV6-3 and TRBJ2-7; D ambiguous. The CDR3 spans 14 residues. Trimming left V 2 bases short and J 2 bases short, with 10 bases between. Germline CDR1 reads MNHEY; CDR2 reads SVGEGT. The CDR3: CASSYSPKTYEQYF. The DNA of the CDR3 is TGTGCCAGCAGTTACAGTCCCAAGACCTACGAGCAGTACTTC.

In its sample, this clonotype was seen a few times. The rearrangement uses TRBV4-1 and TRBJ2-3, with 9 bases lining up with TRBD2. Germline lookup yields CDR1 MGHRA and CDR2 YSYEKL. This CDR3 region has 16 residues. With 0 bases clipped from V and 3 bases from J, the junction kept 4 bases outside the gene matches. Here the CDR3 reads CASSQDQSGRTDTQYF. For the CDR3, the DNA is TGCGCCAGCAGCCAAGATCAGAGCGGGAGGACAGATACGCAGTATTTT.

The CDR3 is CASSPTAADNEQFF. CDR3 bases: TGTGCCAGCAGCCCAACAGCAGCCGACAATGAGCAGTTCTTC. The V gene is TRBV11-3, the J gene TRBJ2-1, with D unclear. Trimming left V 5 bases short and J 5 bases short, with 13 bases between. Germline loops: CDR1 SGHNT, CDR2 YENEEA. The CDR3 sequence is 14 residues long.

The rearrangement links TRBV20-1 to TRBJ1-5, with no clear D. With 1 base removed from V and 0 bases from J, the gap between germline ends came to 7 bases. The V gene's germline CDR1 is DFQATT and CDR2 SNEGSKA (reference sequence). CDR3 length: 14 residues. The CDR3 loop reads CSARGTDSNQPQHF. Written as DNA, the CDR3 is TGCAGTGCTAGAGGGACGGATAGCAATCAGCCCCAGCATTTT.

This chain connects TRBV14 to TRBJ2-5; 10 bases are shared with TRBD2. Germline CDR1 reads SGHDN; CDR2 reads FVKESK. The CDR3 has 17 residues. J gave up 11 bases and V 3 bases, and 18 bases lay outside the gene matches. The DNA of the CDR3 is TGTGCCAGCAGCCATTATCCGGGACTAGCGCCGCTCAATGAGCAGTACTTC. As protein: CASSHYPGLAPLNEQYF.

This clonotype was detected a few times. The J gene is TRBJ2-7, the V gene TRBV4-3; D is perhaps TRBD2 (6 bases). Per germline, CDR1 LGHNA and CDR2 YSLEER. The CDR3 length is 15 residues. With 1 base removed from V and 3 bases from J, the gap between germline ends came to 13 bases. Here the CDR3 DNA reads TGCGCCAGCAGCCAAGCGATTGGGCGGGGCTACGAGCAGTACTTC. The encoded protein is CASSQAIGRGYEQYF.

This clonotype came up a few times. Here the CDR3 reads CASSLKDNYGYTF. For the CDR3, the DNA is TGTGCCAGCAGTTTAAAGGACAACTATGGCTACACCTTC. The V gene is TRBV12-3 or TRBV12-4, the J gene TRBJ1-2; D is uncertain. This CDR3 has 13 amino acids. Trimming removed 2 bases from V and 2 bases from J, with 6 bases in between.

Note on this clonotype: One end of the junction is discordant with germline, which a read error may explain. V is TRBV5-1 and J is TRBJ2-6; possibly TRBD1 for D (7 bases). The CDR3 consists of 16 residues. The V gene's germline CDR1 is SGHRS and CDR2 YFSETQ. In nucleotides, the CDR3 is TGCGCCAGCAGCTCGACAGGGAGGTCTGGGGCCAACGCCCTGACTTTC. This codes for CASSSTGRSGANALTF.

On this clonotype: Germline is not matched at one junction end, which may reflect a read error. The rearrangement links TRBV3-1 to TRBJ1-6; no definite D call. Germline assignment: CDR1 LGHDT and CDR2 YNNKEL (reference sequence). The length of the CDR3 is 14 residues. Here the CDR3 reads CASSQDFTGSSLHF. The DNA of the CDR3 is TGTGCCAGCAGCCAAGATTTTACGGGTTCATCCCTCCACTTT.

Note on this clonotype: A much more abundant neighbour one base away suggests this may be a read error. This sequence joins TRBV20-1 and TRBJ2-4, with D perhaps matching TRBD1 (5 bases). The J call is uncertain, as TRBJ2-7 better fits the DNA end. Per the germline V gene, CDR1 is DFQATT and CDR2 is SNEGSKA (reference sequence). CDR3 size: 12 residues. The CDR3 spells CSVSTATYEQYF. The DNA of the CDR3 is TGCAGTGTTTCGACAGCGACCTACGAGCAGTACTTC.

Many counts were recorded for this clonotype. The chain recombines TRBV20-1 with TRBJ2-5; 10 bases map to TRBD2. Germline assignment: CDR1 DFQATT and CDR2 SNEGSKA (reference sequence). The CDR3 has 16 residues. V lost 6 bases, J lost 5 bases, and 15 bases stayed unmatched. The CDR3 region has the DNA TGCAGTGCAACTGGACTAGCGGAAGATCTCCAGGAGACCCAGTACTTC. It translates to CSATGLAEDLQETQYF.

The rearrangement links TRBV19 to TRBJ2-2; D may be TRBD2 (7 bases). Trimming pared 8 bases from V and 0 bases from J, leaving 16 bases between. The CDR3 length is 16 residues. The germline gives CDR1 LNHDA, CDR2 SQIVND (reference sequence). CDR3 nucleotide sequence: TGTGCCAGTTGGGGGGGCGCAGGTACGAACACCGGGGAGCTGTTTTTT. Its translation is CASWGGAGTNTGELFF.

This clonotype turned up a few times. The V and J genes are TRBV7-2 and TRBJ2-1; 14 bases map to TRBD2. The germline gives CDR1 SGHTA, CDR2 FQGNSA. CDR3 length: 17 residues. The V and J ends lost 6 bases and 7 bases, in that order; junction bases with no gene match: 11. CDR3 nucleotide sequence: TGTGCCAGCAGACCGCCTGTGACTAGCGGGAGGGTTAATGAGCAGTTCTTC. Translating it yields CASRPPVTSGRVNEQFF.

The CDR3 reads CSAGGTNYEQYF. The CDR3 coding sequence is TGCAGTGCCGGCGGGACTAACTACGAGCAGTACTTC. The chain carries TRBV20-1 and TRBJ2-7; 7 bases are shared with TRBD2. The CDR3 spans 12 residues. V was pared by 6 bases and J by 3 bases, with 5 bases of the junction left unmatched. CDR1 DFQATT and CDR2 SNEGSKA come from the germline V gene (reference sequence).